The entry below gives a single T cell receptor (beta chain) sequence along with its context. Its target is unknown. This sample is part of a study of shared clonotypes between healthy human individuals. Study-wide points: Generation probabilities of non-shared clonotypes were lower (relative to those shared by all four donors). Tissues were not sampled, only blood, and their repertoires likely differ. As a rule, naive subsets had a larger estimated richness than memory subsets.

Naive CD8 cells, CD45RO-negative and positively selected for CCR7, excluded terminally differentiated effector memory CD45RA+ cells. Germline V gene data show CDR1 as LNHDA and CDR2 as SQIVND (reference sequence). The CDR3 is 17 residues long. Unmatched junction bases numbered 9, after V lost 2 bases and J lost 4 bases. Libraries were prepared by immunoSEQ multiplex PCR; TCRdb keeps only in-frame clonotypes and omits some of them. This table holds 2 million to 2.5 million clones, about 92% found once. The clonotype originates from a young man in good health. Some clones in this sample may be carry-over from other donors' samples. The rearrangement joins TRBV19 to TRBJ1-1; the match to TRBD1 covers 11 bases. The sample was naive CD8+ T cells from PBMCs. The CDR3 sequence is CASSISFGQGAITEAFF. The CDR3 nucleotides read TGTGCCAGTAGTATAAGCTTCGGACAGGGGGCGATCACTGAAGCTTTCTTT.